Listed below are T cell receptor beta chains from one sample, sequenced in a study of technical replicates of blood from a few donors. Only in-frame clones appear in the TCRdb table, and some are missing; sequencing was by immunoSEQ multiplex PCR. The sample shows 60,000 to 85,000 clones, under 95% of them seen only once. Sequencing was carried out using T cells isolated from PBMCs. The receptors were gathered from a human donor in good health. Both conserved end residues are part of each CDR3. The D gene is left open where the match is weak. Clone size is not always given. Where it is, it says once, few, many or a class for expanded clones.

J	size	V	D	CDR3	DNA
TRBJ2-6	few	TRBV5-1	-	CASSSQSPGANVLTF	TGCGCCAGCAGCTCTCAGTCCCCTGGGGCCAACGTCCTGACTTTC
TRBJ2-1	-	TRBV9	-	CASSRELGSYNEQFF	TGTGCCAGCAGCCGGGAGTTGGGCTCCTACAATGAGCAGTTCTTC
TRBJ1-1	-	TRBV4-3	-	CASSQGWGDTEAFF	TGCGCCAGCAGCCAAGGGTGGGGGGACACTGAAGCTTTCTTT
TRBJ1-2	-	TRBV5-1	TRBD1	CASSLEGTAYGYTF	TGCGCCAGCAGCTTGGAAGGGACAGCTTATGGCTACACCTTC
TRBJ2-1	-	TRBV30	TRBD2	CAWSVRSGKWVGEQFF	TGTGCCTGGAGTGTACGAAGCGGGAAGTGGGTTGGTGAGCAGTTCTTC
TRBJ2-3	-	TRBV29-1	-	CSVESTDTQYF	TGCAGCGTCGAATCAACAGATACGCAGTATTTT
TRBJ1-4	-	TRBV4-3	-	CASSQGSGGAVGEKLFF	TGCGCCAGCAGCCAAGGTTCAGGCGGGGCTGTAGGGGAAAAACTGTTTTTT
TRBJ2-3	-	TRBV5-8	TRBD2	CASSLALAGLSTDTQYF	TGTGCCAGCAGCTTGGCCCTAGCGGGCCTAAGCACAGATACGCAGTATTTT
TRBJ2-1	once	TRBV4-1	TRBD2	CASSQDRAGDLYNEQFF	TGCGCCAGCAGCCAAGATAGGGCGGGAGATCTCTACAATGAGCAGTTCTTC
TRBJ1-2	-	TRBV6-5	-	CASMGSNSNYGYTF	TGTGCCAGCATGGGTAGCAATTCTAACTATGGCTACACCTTC
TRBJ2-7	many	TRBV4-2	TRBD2	CASSQVLSRLAAEQYF	TGTGCCAGCAGCCAAGTTCTGTCTCGGCTAGCGGCCGAGCAGTACTTC
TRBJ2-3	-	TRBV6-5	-	CASSYSRYTDTQYF	TGTGCCAGCAGTTACTCGAGGTACACAGATACGCAGTATTTT
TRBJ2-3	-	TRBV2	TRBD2	CASIRLAETSDTQYF	TGTGCCAGCATTCGACTAGCGGAGACGTCAGATACGCAGTATTTT
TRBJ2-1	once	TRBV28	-	CASSPWSRGPYNEQFF	TGTGCCAGCAGTCCCTGGAGCAGGGGCCCCTACAATGAGCAGTTCTTC
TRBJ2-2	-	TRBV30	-	CAWSDSRTPNTGELFF	TGTGCCTGGAGTGATTCACGGACACCGAACACCGGGGAGCTGTTTTTT
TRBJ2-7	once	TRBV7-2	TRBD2	CASGGTSGTSAYEQYF	TGTGCCAGCGGAGGGACTAGCGGGACTTCTGCCTACGAGCAGTACTTC
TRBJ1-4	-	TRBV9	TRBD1	CASSPRDSTNEKLFF	TGTGCCAGCAGCCCCCGGGACAGCACTAATGAAAAACTGTTTTTT
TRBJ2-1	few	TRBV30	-	CAWKGGGYNEQFF	TGTGCCTGGAAAGGGGGGGGCTACAATGAGCAGTTCTTC
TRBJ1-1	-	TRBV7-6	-	CASSLDWGSGEAFF	TGTGCCAGCAGCTTAGATTGGGGCTCGGGTGAAGCTTTCTTT
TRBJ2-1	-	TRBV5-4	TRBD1	CASSKGTGGYNEQFF	TGTGCCAGCAGCAAGGGGACAGGAGGGTACAATGAGCAGTTCTTC
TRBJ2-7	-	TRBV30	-	CAGHRSSYEQYF	TGTGCCGGCCACCGGAGCTCCTACGAGCAGTACTTC
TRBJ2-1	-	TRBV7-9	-	CASSPYLGPYNEQFF	TGTGCCAGCAGCCCCTACTTGGGGCCCTACAATGAGCAGTTCTTC
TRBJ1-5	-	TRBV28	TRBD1	CASSPPGDSGGNQPQHF	TGTGCCAGCAGTCCGCCGGGGGACAGTGGGGGCAATCAGCCCCAGCATTTT
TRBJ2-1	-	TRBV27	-	CASSLIGSGDEQFF	TGTGCCAGCAGTTTAATCGGGAGTGGGGATGAGCAGTTCTTC
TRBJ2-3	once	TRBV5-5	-	CASSWTSTDTQYF	TGTGCCAGCAGCTGGACTAGCACAGATACGCAGTATTTT
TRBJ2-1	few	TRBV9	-	CASSPIKRPSRTYNEQFF	TGTGCCAGCAGCCCAATTAAACGACCGTCGAGGACTTACAATGAGCAGTTCTTC
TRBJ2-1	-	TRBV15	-	CATRGEASAYNEQFF	TGTGCCACCAGGGGGGAGGCTAGCGCCTACAATGAGCAGTTCTTC
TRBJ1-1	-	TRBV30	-	CAWIAIRGAGGTEAFF	TGTGCCTGGATTGCGATAAGGGGGGCGGGAGGCACTGAAGCTTTCTTT
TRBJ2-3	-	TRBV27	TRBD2	CASSLYPPLAGATDTQYF	TGTGCCAGCAGTCTCTACCCCCCTCTAGCGGGAGCTACAGATACGCAGTATTTT
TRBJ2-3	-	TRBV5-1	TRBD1	CASSRIRDRVTDTQYF	TGCGCCAGCAGTCGCATCCGGGACAGGGTTACAGATACGCAGTATTTT
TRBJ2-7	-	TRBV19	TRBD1	CASSIGAGTGLAEQYF	TGTGCCAGTAGTATAGGGGCCGGGACAGGGCTGGCCGAGCAGTACTTC
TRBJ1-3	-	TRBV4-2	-	CASGPSPGTGNTIYF	TGTGCCAGCGGACCTAGTCCCGGGACAGGAAACACCATATATTTT
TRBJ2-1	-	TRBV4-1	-	CASSQVASYNEQFF	TGCGCCAGCAGCCAAGTAGCGTCCTACAATGAGCAGTTCTTC
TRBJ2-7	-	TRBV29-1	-	CSGKTQGEQYF	TGCAGCGGAAAAACGCAGGGCGAGCAGTACTTC
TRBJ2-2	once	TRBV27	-	CASSVSGLASGELFF	TGTGCCAGCAGTGTTTCGGGGCTAGCGTCCGGGGAGCTGTTTTTT
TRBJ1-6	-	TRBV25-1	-	CASKGQEASPLHF	TGTGCCAGCAAAGGGCAGGAGGCTTCACCCCTCCACTTT
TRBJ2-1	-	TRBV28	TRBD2	CASTHGGGNEQFF	TGTGCCAGCACCCACGGGGGGGGCAATGAGCAGTTCTTC
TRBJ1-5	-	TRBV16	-	CASSQQGSQPQHF	TGTGCCAGCAGCCAACAGGGATCTCAGCCCCAGCATTTT